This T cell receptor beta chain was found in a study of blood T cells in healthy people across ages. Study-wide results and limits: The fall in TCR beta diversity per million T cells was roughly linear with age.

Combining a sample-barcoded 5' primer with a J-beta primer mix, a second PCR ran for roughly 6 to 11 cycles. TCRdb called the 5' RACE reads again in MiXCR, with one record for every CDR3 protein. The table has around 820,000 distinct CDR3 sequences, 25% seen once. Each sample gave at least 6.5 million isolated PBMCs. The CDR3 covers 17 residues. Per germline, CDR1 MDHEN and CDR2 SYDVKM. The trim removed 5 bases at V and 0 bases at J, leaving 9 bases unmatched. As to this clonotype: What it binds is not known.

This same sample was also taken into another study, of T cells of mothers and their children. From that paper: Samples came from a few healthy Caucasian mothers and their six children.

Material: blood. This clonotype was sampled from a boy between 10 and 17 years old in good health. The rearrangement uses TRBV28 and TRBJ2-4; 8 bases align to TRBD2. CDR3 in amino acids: CASSTGGVETAKNIQYF. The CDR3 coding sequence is TGTGCCAGCAGTACGGGGGGGGTGGAGACAGCCAAAAACATTCAGTACTTC. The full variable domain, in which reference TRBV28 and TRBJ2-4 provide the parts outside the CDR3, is DVKVTQSSRYLVKRTGEKVFLECVQDMDHENMFWYRQDPGLGLRLIYFSYDVKMKEKGDIPEGYSVSREKKERFSLILESASTNQTSMYLCASSTGGVETAKNIQYFGAGTRLSVL.